This TCR beta chain was found in a study of CD8 T cells in Susac syndrome. Study context: Blood was drawn from Susac syndrome patients while they were therapy-naive, on corticosteroids, or on intravenous immunoglobulin alone. The study's findings and limits: Clonal expansion was absent from the CD4+ T cell repertoires in Susac syndrome.

A remark on this clonotype: Its antigen is not known.

Per the germline V gene, CDR1 is MNHNY and CDR2 is SVGAGI (reference sequence). This CDR3 comprises 15 residues. Trimming shortened V by 6 bases and J by 3 bases, and 16 bases separated the two germline ends. Reverse transcription of roughly 0.45 to 1 ug RNA used random hexamers. Amplification of TCR beta CDR3 across 54 Vbeta and 13 Jbeta was performed with immunoSEQ multiplex PCR. TCRdb re-called the immunoSEQ multiplex PCR reads through MiXCR, storing one row per CDR3 protein. This table has under 200,000 distinct CDR3 sequences, 94% appearing once. The T cells that were sequenced for TCR beta were CD8+ and CD4+ cells from blood.

The rearrangement uses TRBV6-6 and TRBJ2-3, with D tentatively TRBD1 (7 bases). The receptor was isolated from a human donor with Susac syndrome. The sequenced sample was CD4+ T cells from PBMCs. CDR3 DNA sequence: TGTGCCAGCAGAGGGGGGACAGTAAATACAGATACGCAGTATTTT. Protein: CASRGGTVNTDTQYF.